A single sample gave rise to the 16 T cell receptor beta chains below, sequenced in a study of identifying expanded T cells in peripheral blood (dated by TCRdb to about 2019). Library preparation was by the immunoSEQ multiplex PCR assay. TCRdb mirrors the immuneACCESS table, restricted to in-frame sequences. Some clones are absent from its copies; in checked studies, under half trace to an unresolved V gene, and the reason for the others is unknown. This sample has more than 50,000 clones in its table, and around 86% of those were observed once. The ten most abundant clones make up roughly 18% of the sample. The sequenced sample was blood. The receptors shown here come from a person aged 18 to 75 in good health.

The chain employs TRBV27 and TRBJ2-1, with D possibly matching TRBD2 (6 bases). Germline loops: CDR1 MNHEY, CDR2 SMNVEV (reference sequence). This CDR3 is 15 amino acids long. V lost 2 bases to trimming and J lost 4 bases, with 12 bases between them. The CDR3 nucleotides are TGTGCCAGCAGTTTACGCGGGACGAGATACAATGAGCAGTTCTTC. This codes for CASSLRGTRYNEQFF.

The chain has TRBV19 and TRBJ1-1; 7 bases agree with TRBD1. The CDR3 extends over 12 amino acids. Germline trimming cut 6 bases from V and 6 bases from J; bases unmatched to any gene: 4. CDR1 is LNHDA and CDR2 is SQIVND in the germline V gene (reference sequence). CDR3 amino acids: CASRDRASEAFF. CDR3 coding DNA: TGTGCCAGTAGAGACAGGGCATCTGAAGCTTTCTTT.

The chain has TRBV7-2 and TRBJ2-3; D uncertain. There are 11 residues in the CDR3. CDR1 and CDR2 from the germline V gene are SGHTA and FQGNSA. Trimming shortened V by 3 bases and J by 4 bases, and 2 bases separated the two germline ends. In DNA, the CDR3 is TGTGCCAGCAGCTTGGCAGATACGCAGTATTTT. Translating gives CASSLADTQYF.

This chain links TRBV25-1 with TRBJ2-6; 8 positions match TRBD1. In germline, CDR1 is MGHDK, CDR2 SYGVNS. This CDR3 has 18 residues. The ends lost 4 bases at V and 0 bases at J; junction bases unmatched: 8. The CDR3 DNA follows: TGTGCCAGCAGTGGATCGGGACAGGCCTACTCTGGGGCCAACGTCCTGACTTTC. Translation gives CASSGSGQAYSGANVLTF. The full variable domain, its missing parts supplied by reference TRBV25-1 and TRBJ2-6, is EADIYQTPRYLVIGTGKKITLECSQTMGHDKMYWYQQDPGMELHLIHYSYGVNSTEKGDLSSESTVSRIRTEHFPLTLESARPSHTSQYLCASSGSGQAYSGANVLTFGAGSRLTVL.

This chain links TRBV2 with TRBJ2-5; D possibly corresponds to TRBD1 (6 bases). CDR3 length equals 15 residues. Trimming stripped 3 bases from V and 3 bases from J, with 14 bases between. Germline V lookup: CDR1 SNHLY, CDR2 FYNNEI. CDR3 sequence (DNA): TGTGCCAGCAGTGATCGCCCCAGGGGAAAAGAGACCCAGTACTTC. Its translation: CASSDRPRGKETQYF. Complete variable domain (other parts from reference TRBV2 and TRBJ2-5): EPEVTQTPSHQVTQMGQEVILRCVPISNHLYFYWYRQILGQKVEFLVSFYNNEISEKSEIFDDQFSVERPDGSNFTLKIRSTKLEDSAMYFCASSDRPRGKETQYFGPGTRLLVL.

This clone came up many times. The V and J genes are TRBV5-5 and TRBJ1-6; the D is unclear. Per the germline V gene, CDR1 is SGHKS and CDR2 is YYEKEE (reference sequence). The length of the CDR3 is 14 residues. V lost 5 bases and J 7 bases, leaving 13 bases between the germline ends. The CDR3 loop reads CASRKPGANSPLHF. The CDR3, as DNA: TGTGCCAGCAGGAAACCGGGAGCGAATTCACCCCTCCACTTT.

The V call is TRBV7-6, the J call TRBJ2-1; 10 nucleotides line up with TRBD1. CDR3 length: 17 amino acids. Losses at the gene ends were 5 bases for V and 8 bases for J; bases not matched to a gene: 15. Germline CDR1 and CDR2: SGHVS and FNYEAQ. The CDR3 nucleotides are TGTGCCAGCAGCAAAGGAGGGCCCGGGACAGGGGAAGATGAGCAGTTCTTC. Translated, it gives CASSKGGPGTGEDEQFF.

The J gene is TRBJ1-1, the V gene TRBV11-2; TRBD1 is a possible D gene (5 bases). The CDR3 contains 12 residues. Trimming stripped 0 bases from V and 10 bases from J, with 9 bases between. Germline V gene lookup returns CDR1 SGHAT and CDR2 FQNNGV. The CDR3 protein is CASSLDRVGAFF. In DNA, the CDR3 is TGTGCCAGCAGCTTAGACAGGGTCGGAGCTTTCTTT.

The chain links TRBV4-1 to TRBJ2-1; no definite D call. The V and J ends lost 2 bases and 0 bases respectively, with 14 bases between them. The CDR3 sequence is 17 residues long. Germline V gene lookup returns CDR1 MGHRA and CDR2 YSYEKL. CDR3 in DNA: TGCGCCAGCAGCCAATCGCGCGTACGGAGCTCCTACAATGAGCAGTTCTTC. Translation: CASSQSRVRSSYNEQFF.

V and J are TRBV7-2 and TRBJ2-7, with D possibly being TRBD1 (5 bases). Trimming took off 5 bases at V and 0 bases at J, with 11 bases between the two ends. Germline CDR1 is SGHTA and CDR2 is FQGNSA. The CDR3 has 14 residues. In DNA, the CDR3 is TGTGCCAGCAGCCAAAGACAGACCTCCTACGAGCAGTACTTC. This gives the protein CASSQRQTSYEQYF.

This rearrangement joins TRBV30 to TRBJ1-5, with D perhaps matching TRBD1 (6 bases). CDR1 and CDR2 (germline): GTSNPN, SVGIG (reference sequence). CDR3 length equals 14 residues. V lost 0 bases and J lost 1, with 7 bases in between. The CDR3 bases are TGTGCCTGGAGTGTACAGGGAAGCAATCAGCCCCAGCATTTT. As protein: CAWSVQGSNQPQHF.

J is TRBJ1-5 and V is TRBV28; D is uncertain. The CDR3 is 15 amino acids. Trimming removed 5 bases at V and 4 bases at J, with 15 bases between. Germline CDR1 MDHEN, CDR2 SYDVKM. DNA of the CDR3: TGTGCCAGCAGTCCCGGGCGCCGTGGGAATCAGCCCCAGCATTTT. This sequence encodes CASSPGRRGNQPQHF.

The chain combines TRBV6-5 with TRBJ1-4; 9 nucleotides agree with TRBD1. CDR1 is MNHEY, CDR2 SVGAGI, per germline. This CDR3 spans 15 amino acids. V shed 0 bases, J shed 8 bases, and the junction held 4 bases outside the gene matches. This CDR3 is CASSYSGTGSEKLFF. Written as DNA, the CDR3 is TGTGCCAGCAGTTACTCCGGGACAGGGTCCGAAAAACTGTTTTTT.

This clone has only a few counts. The chain employs TRBV5-1 and TRBJ1-1, with D uncertain. V shed 0 bases and J shed 2 bases, with 8 bases lying between them. The germline V gene encodes CDR1 SGHRS and CDR2 YFSETQ. This CDR3 has 14 amino acids. CDR3 nucleotide sequence: TGCGCCAGCAGCTTGGTAGGTTTTAACACTGAAGCTTTCTTT. Translation: CASSLVGFNTEAFF. The variable domain in full, completed from reference TRBV5-1 and TRBJ1-1, reads KAGVTQTPRYLIKTRGQQVTLSCSPISGHRSVSWYQQTPGQGLQFLFEYFSETQRNKGNFPGRFSGRQFSNSRSEMNVSTLELGDSALYLCASSLVGFNTEAFFGQGTRLTVV.

Concerning this clone: The junction shows a germline mismatch at one end, possibly a read error. The chain links TRBV9 to TRBJ1-2, with 8 positions matching TRBD1. Germline V lookup: CDR1 SGDLS, CDR2 YYNGEE. This CDR3 is 15 amino acids long. The CDR3 coding sequence is TGTGCCAGCAGCGTAGGGAAGAATCAGGGGACAGGCAGTGCCTTC. Translated, it gives CASSVGKNQGTGSAF. The full variable domain, with the rest looked up from reference TRBV9 and TRBJ1-2, is DSGVTQTPKHLITATGQRVTLRCSPRSGDLSVYWYQQSLDQGLQFLIQYYNGEERAKGNILERFSAQQFPDLHSELNLSSLELGDSALYFCASSVGKNQGTGSAFGSGTRLTVV.

The chain joins TRBV11-2 to TRBJ2-3; unclear D gene. Germline-derived CDR1 and CDR2 are SGHAT and FQNNGV. Trimming took off 4 bases at V and 1 base at J, with 15 bases between the two ends. This CDR3 spans 16 amino acids. The CDR3 bases are TGTGCCAGCAGCTCCGGGTGGGAAGATGGCACAGATACGCAGTATTTT. It specifies CASSSGWEDGTDTQYF.